The present T cell receptor (beta chain) was sequenced within a study of regulatory T cells in long-lasting Graves disease (dated by TCRdb to the early 2020s). Some background on the complete study: Newly diagnosed Graves' disease patients had taken antithyroid drugs for less than 3 months. The study was registered as a clinical trial and conducted in China. A total of approximately 35 samples underwent TCR sequencing: about 13 from persistent and roughly 20 from newly diagnosed Graves' disease patients. Peripheral blood TCR sequencing and RNA sequencing compared persistent Graves' disease patients with newly diagnosed Graves' disease patients.

Paper-wide results and their limitations: Because the primary lesion, thyroid tissue, could not be accessed, the study looked at peripheral blood alone. Sequencing and analysis were restricted to the TCR beta chain. Preferential use of TRBV28, TRBJ1-2 and TRBJ2-5 was observed in persistent disease, whereas TRBV20-1 and TRBJ2-1 were favored in newly diagnosed disease. Persistent Graves' disease patients showed lower TCR Shannon entropy and fewer highly expanded clones than newly diagnosed patients, suggesting clonal expansion. The authors noted that the small sample size was a limitation that may lower accuracy. Persistent patients shared more public clonotypes among themselves (around 2,500) than newly diagnosed patients did (about 970).

This sample's time point label indicates: newly diagnosed GD, antithyroid drugs for less than 3 months. RNA was extracted from PBMCs in TRIzol for both TCR sequencing and RNA sequencing. The diagnosis of Graves' disease was made according to American Thyroid Association guidelines. Recruitment of patients was carried out at an endocrinology department in Xi'an, China. From each patient, 7.5 to 9.5 milliliters of peripheral blood was collected into an EDTA anticoagulant tube. Ficoll Paque Plus density gradient separation was used to isolate PBMCs, and no additional T cell sorting was done. An Agilent 2100 Bioanalyzer and agarose gel were used to check RNA quality, while a NanoDrop 2000 measured RNA concentration. This clonotype was seen repeatedly, ten times or more. It has no known antigen specificity. Qualities for individual bases were not recorded, and no much larger clone is one base off. The library was built by means of multiplex PCR. Reads for this sample came from an Illumina HiSeq 4000. To build TCR beta libraries, CDR3 regions were amplified by Arm-PCR using iRepertoire HTBI primers. PCR products were gel purified before sequencing. Per the source publication's procedure: Gene usage analysis of CDR3 amino acid clonotypes used the 60 to 75 TRBV and 14 TRBJ segments found across samples. COPE and FqMerger were used to merge filtered high-quality paired reads into contigs. Contigs were aligned with BLAST to IMGT TRBV, TRBD and TRBJ reference genes, and CDR3 was defined per IMGT. Clonotypes above 0.1% frequency were classified as highly expanded clones. Shannon entropy served as the measure of repertoire diversity, while the Gini coefficient captured V-J evenness. Clonotypes shared by more than one individual were considered public. TCRdb applied fastp at Q25 and MiXCR to the public reads, then kept only in-frame beta chains. Rows with a matching CDR3 protein are joined into one entry that keeps the most common DNA and genes. TCRdb, rather than the study authors, made the V and J calls. The sample yields about 540,000 distinct CDR3 sequences; about 13% were counted once. About 9.1% of the sample comes from the top ten.

The germline ends are 10 bases apart after V is trimmed by 0 bases and J by 3 bases. Inclusive of the bounding cysteine and phenylalanine, the CDR3 is 15 residues long. The sequence is cut down to CDR3 DNA, 45 bases in frame from base 1. The germline V gene (reference sequence) supplies CDR1 SGHNT and CDR2 YYREEE. The sample also formed part of further work on T cells in Graves' hyperthyroidism and ophthalmopathy. From that second study: Stable Graves' hyperthyroidism was defined as no progression to ophthalmopathy during 18 months of follow-up. Hyperthyroidism patients were newly diagnosed, with disease duration under 2 months, and aged 18 to 65 years. The study excluded patients with uncontrolled infections, other autoimmune diseases, pregnancy or lactation. Diagnoses were established on the basis of clinical symptoms, serum thyroxine and TRAb, thyroid ultrasound, and orbital computed tomography. For the first round of RT-PCR on the TCR CDR3, the HTBI primer set was used together with the Qiagen OneStep RT-PCR kit. Blood samples also contained most of the expanded thyroid clonotypes (frequency above 0.001), which suggests that blood repertoires may reflect thyroid immune responses. A 13 V-J signature model separated ophthalmopathy from stable hyperthyroidism, with 87.88% sensitivity and approximately 81% specificity in cross-validation and 80%/75% in testing. In validation, the model predicted progression to ophthalmopathy with 55% to 71% sensitivity and 72% to 85% specificity, a median of approximately 6.7 months before onset. To identify distinguishing TCR V-J signatures, a discovery cohort of some 100 patients was used, comprising 43 with Graves' ophthalmopathy and 57 with stable Graves' hyperthyroidism. Prospective prediction of ophthalmopathy was tested in an independent validation cohort of fewer than 20 hyperthyroidism patients and some 17 patients who later progressed to ophthalmopathy. The approximately 100 discovery patients were divided at random into training and test sets in a 7:3 ratio. In about 6 Graves' hyperthyroidism patients, the study also compared T-cell repertoires from thyroid tissue with T-cell repertoires from blood. After blood sampling, hyperthyroidism patients were treated with methimazole at a starting dose of 30 mg daily, and ophthalmopathy patients were treated with high-dose intravenous methylprednisolone. A second multiplex PCR round built the libraries, followed by size selection and purification. The libraries were sequenced on an Illumina HiSeq2000 using paired-end 100 bp reads. SOAPnuke was used to process the raw data, removing reads that contained adapters or uncalled bases, had a mean Phred below 15, or lacked an exact match to the constant primer or identifier. High-quality paired reads were merged using COPE v1.2.5, and each unique nucleotide sequence was defined as a clonotype. Clonotypes were aligned to IMGT TRBV, TRBD and TRBJ reference segments using MiTCR v1.1. Only V-J combinations with frequency above 0.0001, covering about 99% of repertoires, were analysed. The TCS score was defined as the ratio of F50 (clonal expansion) to E x V (chaos), calculated using BLOSUM62-based TCRdist between CDR3 peptides within each V-J. Welch's t-statistics and random forest reduced roughly 500 V-J features to fewer than 15, which were used in a naive Bayes classifier (R e1071). No statistical method was used to fix the sample size in advance, and group allocation was not hidden from the investigators. TCR Vbeta CDR3 sequencing of some 140 peripheral blood samples (more than 40 ophthalmopathy, roughly 74 hyperthyroidism and around 17 progressor patients) is reported in the paper.

Rearrangement joined TRBV5-4 to TRBJ2-1; the D gene is not confidently resolved. Source: peripheral blood mononuclear cells (PBMCs), taken at new diagnosis, from a patient treated with antithyroid drugs. The TCR comes from a man in his thirties or forties with Graves disease. Donor details come from another sample of the same person, matched by shared clones. The CDR3 has the sequence CASSLAPTGYNEQFF. The nucleotides are TGTGCCAGCAGCTTGGCCCCTACCGGCTACAATGAGCAGTTCTTC. Full variable domain (CDR3 extended with the reference TRBV5-4 and TRBJ2-1 proteins): ETGVTQSPTHLIKTRGQQVTLRCSSQSGHNTVSWYQQALGQGPQFIFQYYREEENGRGNFPPRFSGLQFPNYSSELNVNALELDDSALYLCASSLAPTGYNEQFFGPGTRLTVL.